These 23 T cell receptor beta chains were sequenced from one sample in a study of neurological immune-mediated disorders. TCRdb processed the 5' RACE reads anew with MiXCR; each CDR3 protein has one entry. Of about 66,000 distinct CDR3 sequences in the sample, roughly 5.5% were seen once. Material for sequencing was PBMCs. Receptor source: a woman in her twenties or thirties with multiple sclerosis.

Many counts were recorded for this clonotype. V gene TRBV7-9 combines with J gene TRBJ2-3; D is possibly TRBD2 (5 bases). Germline V lookup: CDR1 SEHNR, CDR2 FQNEAQ (reference sequence). This CDR3 region has 14 residues. Trimming cost V 3 bases and J 2 bases, with 9 bases left between them. The CDR3 is CASSFEGPTDTQYF. CDR3 nucleotide sequence: TGTGCCAGCAGCTTCGAGGGCCCCACAGATACGCAGTATTTT.

The rearrangement uses TRBV5-1 and TRBJ1-2; D is possibly TRBD1 (5 bases). Germline V gene data show CDR1 as SGHRS and CDR2 as YFSETQ. V lost 4 bases and J lost 2, with 12 bases in between. This CDR3 spans 14 amino acids. The DNA of the CDR3 is TGCGCCAGCAGCCCCCGGGACGGCAACTATGGCTACACCTTC. Protein: CASSPRDGNYGYTF. Full variable domain (outside the CDR3, taken from reference TRBV5-1 and TRBJ1-2): KAGVTQTPRYLIKTRGQQVTLSCSPISGHRSVSWYQQTPGQGLQFLFEYFSETQRNKGNFPGRFSGRQFSNSRSEMNVSTLELGDSALYLCASSPRDGNYGYTFGSGTRLTVV.

This clonotype was seen many times. The V and J genes are TRBV15 and TRBJ1-6, with D hard to call. V lost 9 bases, J lost 8 bases, and 17 bases lay in between. Germline V gene data show CDR1 as LNHNV and CDR2 as YYDKDF (reference sequence). The CDR3 runs to 14 residues. The CDR3 here is CATSPRTGHSPLHF. CDR3 nucleotide sequence: TGTGCCACATCGCCGCGGACGGGCCATTCACCCCTCCACTTT.

This clonotype was seen repeatedly, ten times or more. V and J are TRBV3-1 and TRBJ1-2; TRBD1 is a possible D gene (6 bases). CDR1 and CDR2 (germline): LGHDT, YNNKEL (reference sequence). V was cut by 2 bases and J by 6 bases, with 22 bases left in between. The CDR3 extends over 17 amino acids. CDR3 sequence (DNA): TGTGCCAGCAGCCAACGTACCCCTACTATTGGGGGCGATGGCTACACCTTC. Translating gives CASSQRTPTIGGDGYTF. Full variable domain (rest looked up from reference TRBV3-1 and TRBJ1-2): DTAVSQTPKYLVTQMGNDKSIKCEQNLGHDTMYWYKQDSKKFLKIMFSYNNKELIINETVPNRFSPKSPDKAHLNLHINSLELGDSAVYFCASSQRTPTIGGDGYTFGSGTRLTVV.

This clonotype showed up many times. The CDR3 loop reads CASSLGHPNTGELFF. In DNA, the CDR3 is TGCGCCAGCAGCTTGGGACACCCGAACACCGGGGAGCTGTTTTTT. The chain links TRBV5-1 to TRBJ2-2; D gene ambiguous. CDR3 size: 15 residues. Germline V gene data show CDR1 as SGHRS and CDR2 as YFSETQ. V shed 0 bases and J shed 0 bases, with 6 bases lying between them.

This clonotype was found a few times. The junction departs from germline at one end; a sequencing error may be responsible. The V call is TRBV5-1, the J call TRBJ1-6; D gene unclear. The CDR3 has 14 amino acids. CDR1 and CDR2 (germline): SGHRS, YFSETQ. The CDR3 region has the DNA TGCGCCAGCAGCCGCGAGGGAGGGAAATCACCCCTCAACTTT. Residues: CASSREGGKSPLNF.

This clonotype showed up many times. The chain is built from TRBV10-3 and TRBJ1-1; D unclear. The CDR3 extends over 16 amino acids. Germline assignment: CDR1 ENHRY and CDR2 SYGVKD. V was shortened by 3 bases and J by 0 bases, with 14 bases between the two germline ends. The CDR3 region is CAISDNLARMNTEAFF. In nucleotides, the CDR3 is TGTGCCATCAGTGACAACCTGGCAAGAATGAACACTGAAGCTTTCTTT.

This clonotype was recorded at least ten times. The chain combines TRBV5-1 with TRBJ1-3; possibly TRBD1 for D (5 bases). The ends were cut back, 3 bases at V and 0 bases at J, with 10 bases in the middle. The CDR3 sequence is 15 residues long. Per germline, CDR1 SGHRS and CDR2 YFSETQ. The CDR3 DNA is TGCGCCAGCAGCTCAGAGGGGTCCTCTGGAAACACCATATATTTT. Translating gives CASSSEGSSGNTIYF. Full variable domain (outside the CDR3, taken from reference TRBV5-1 and TRBJ1-3): KAGVTQTPRYLIKTRGQQVTLSCSPISGHRSVSWYQQTPGQGLQFLFEYFSETQRNKGNFPGRFSGRQFSNSRSEMNVSTLELGDSALYLCASSSEGSSGNTIYFGEGSWLTVV.

This chain uses TRBV7-2 with TRBJ1-3, with D possibly TRBD1 on 6 matching bases. The V end lost 6 bases, the J end lost 5 bases, and 17 bases lay between the germline ends. This CDR3 has 15 residues. Germline assignment: CDR1 SGHTA and CDR2 FQGNSA. The CDR3 DNA sequence: TGTGCCAGCAGTCCACGGGGGGGCTCGCGAAACACCATATATTTT. It specifies CASSPRGGSRNTIYF. The entire variable domain, with the rest obtained from reference TRBV7-2 and TRBJ1-3, is as follows: GAGVSQSPSNKVTEKGKDVELRCDPISGHTALYWYRQSLGQGLEFLIYFQGNSAPDKSGLPSDRFSAERTGGSVSTLTIQRTQQEDSAVYLCASSPRGGSRNTIYFGEGSWLTVV.

In regard to this clonotype: The junction does not match germline at one end; this may be a read error. The rearrangement uses TRBV12-3 or TRBV12-4 and TRBJ1-6, with 7 positions matching TRBD1. The CDR3 extends over 15 amino acids. CDR3 in DNA: TGTGCCAGCAGTGCAGGGGACAGATACAATTCACCCCTCAACTTT. Translated: CASSAGDRYNSPLNF.

The chain carries TRBV12-3 or TRBV12-4 and TRBJ1-1; a weak D match, TRBD1 (5 bases). Trimming pared 5 bases from V and 5 bases from J, leaving 18 bases between. This CDR3 region has 15 residues. Written as DNA, the CDR3 is TGTGCCAGCAGTATTAAGGTTCCGGGGGTGACTGAAGCTTTCTTT. It encodes CASSIKVPGVTEAFF.

This clonotype showed up many times. The chain has TRBV12-3 or TRBV12-4 and TRBJ1-4; no clear D gene. CDR3 length: 15 residues. V was shortened by 5 bases and J by 7 bases, with 17 bases between the two germline ends. CDR3 bases: TGTGCCAGCAGTCCCCTGCCAGATACGGTTGAAAAACTGTTTTTT. Translated: CASSPLPDTVEKLFF.

This clonotype was counted at least ten times. The V gene is TRBV7-6, the J gene TRBJ2-5, with D possibly TRBD2 on 5 matching bases. The CDR3 totals 14 residues. Trimming took off 1 base at V and 2 bases at J, with 8 bases between the two ends. CDR1 is SGHVS, CDR2 FNYEAQ, per germline. CDR3 sequence reads: CASSLVGEQETQYF. The CDR3 nucleotides are TGTGCCAGCAGCTTAGTTGGGGAGCAAGAGACCCAGTACTTC.

There are many counts of this clonotype. The V gene is TRBV5-1, the J gene TRBJ2-3; TRBD2 matches at 9 bases. There are 15 residues in the CDR3. The V segment lost 4 bases and the J segment 5 bases; nucleotides outside the gene matches: 8. The germline gives CDR1 SGHRS, CDR2 YFSETQ. The CDR3 nucleotides are TGCGCCAGCAGCCAGAGGCTAGCGGGGAAAGATACGCAGTATTTT. Translated, it gives CASSQRLAGKDTQYF.

V usage is TRBV29-1 and J usage is TRBJ2-1, with D maybe TRBD2 (6 bases). This CDR3 comprises 15 residues. V was trimmed by 6 bases and J by 2 bases, leaving 17 bases between them. Per the germline V gene, CDR1 is SQVTM and CDR2 is ANQGSEA. The CDR3 nucleotides read TGCAGCGTATTTGACAGAGGGAGGCCCTACAATGAGCAGTTCTTC. This encodes CSVFDRGRPYNEQFF.

This clonotype has just a few counts. At one end, the junction sequence differs from germline, possibly due to a read error. This chain joins TRBV2 and TRBJ1-5, with D unresolved. The CDR3 is 14 residues long. Germline V gives CDR1 SNHLY, CDR2 FYNNEI. The CDR3 nucleotides are TGTGCCAGCAGTGAAGTCGGCCGGGATCAGCCCCAGAATTTT. As protein: CASSEVGRDQPQNF. Combining the CDR3 with reference TRBV2 and TRBJ1-5 gives the whole variable domain EPEVTQTPSHQVTQMGQEVILRCVPISNHLYFYWYRQILGQKVEFLVSFYNNEISEKSEIFDDQFSVERPDGSNFTLKIRSTKLEDSAMYFCASSEVGRDQPQNFGDGTRLSIL.

There are a few counts of this clonotype. The chain has TRBV5-6 and TRBJ2-1, with D tentatively TRBD1 or TRBD2 (7 bases each). V lost 7 bases and J lost 8, with 13 bases in between. CDR3 length equals 12 residues. Per the germline V gene, CDR1 is SGHDT and CDR2 is YYEEEE. This CDR3 is CASGRGPDEQFF. The CDR3 DNA reads TGTGCCAGCGGGAGGGGGCCGGATGAGCAGTTCTTC.

This clonotype was counted many times. The chain is built from TRBV5-1 and TRBJ1-2, with D perhaps TRBD1 (6 bases). Germline-derived CDR1 and CDR2 are SGHRS and YFSETQ. The CDR3 loop spans 15 amino acids. V was clipped by 4 bases and J by 4 bases, with 17 bases between them. CDR3 protein: CASSLQTEGGYGYTF. The CDR3 coding sequence is TGCGCCAGCAGCCTGCAGACAGAGGGGGGCTATGGCTACACCTTC.

In this sample, this clonotype turned up many times. The gene calls are TRBV12-3 or TRBV12-4 and TRBJ1-2; tentative D call: TRBD1 (5 bases). The CDR3 is 12 residues long. Trimming removed 5 bases from V and 8 bases from J, with 12 bases in between. DNA of the CDR3: TGTGCCAGCAGTAGTCAGGGCTGGGGCTACACCTTC. Residues: CASSSQGWGYTF.

A remark on this clonotype: A much larger clone differs from this one at a single base, so this may be a read error. The chain recombines TRBV6-5 with TRBJ1-2; tentatively, D is TRBD1 (5 bases). Germline V lookup: CDR1 MNHEY, CDR2 SVGAGI. The ends were cut back, 8 bases at V and 1 base at J, with 14 bases in the middle. The CDR3 contains 14 residues. The CDR3 is CASAPSTVNYGYTF. In DNA, the CDR3 is TGTGCCAGCGCCCCGTCGACAGTTAACTATGGCTACACCTTC.

This clonotype was seen ten or more times. The chain recombines TRBV7-9 with TRBJ2-3; 8 nucleotides line up with TRBD1. In germline, CDR1 is SEHNR, CDR2 FQNEAQ (reference sequence). This CDR3 is built from 16 residues. Trimming cost V 1 base and J 6 bases; bases outside gene matches: 9. The CDR3 bases are TGTGCCAGCAGCTTAGGCGACAGGGGATCGTCGGATACGCAGTATTTT. Translating it yields CASSLGDRGSSDTQYF.

This clonotype was counted many times. The chain carries TRBV5-1 and TRBJ2-3, with TRBD2 matching 11 bases. The CDR3 has 18 amino acids. The ends lost 2 bases at V and 0 bases at J; junction bases unmatched: 8. Germline-derived CDR1 and CDR2 are SGHRS and YFSETQ. In DNA, the CDR3 is TGCGCCAGCAGCTTACGACTAGCGGGGCACTCTAGCACAGATACGCAGTATTTT. Translating gives CASSLRLAGHSSTDTQYF.

This clonotype was picked up many times. The gene calls are TRBV20-1 and TRBJ2-7, with 8 bases matching TRBD1. CDR1 is DFQATT and CDR2 is SNEGSKA in the germline V gene (reference sequence). CDR3 length equals 22 residues. V shed 5 bases, J shed 3 bases, and the junction held 33 bases outside the gene matches. CDR3 loop: CSAPRPPFVNTGGKVVGYEQYF. CDR3 nucleotides: TGCAGTGCTCCCAGGCCACCATTCGTGAATACAGGGGGAAAGGTCGTCGGCTACGAGCAGTACTTC.